The present T cell receptor (beta chain) was sequenced within a study of technical replicates of blood from a few donors. Looked up from germline, CDR1 is SQVTM and CDR2 is ANQGSEA. V trimming: 3 bases; J trimming: 7 bases; junction bases outside the gene matches: 5. There are 15 residues in the CDR3. Clones were sequenced by immunoSEQ multiplex PCR, and TCRdb holds only the in-frame ones, with some missing. The data show tens of thousands of clones, 80% to 95% seen once. This clone was detected once. Material for sequencing was T cells isolated from PBMCs. V and J are TRBV29-1 and TRBJ2-3; 15 nucleotides match TRBD2. The sequence came from a human donor in good health. In DNA form, the CDR3 reads TGCAGCGTTGATGGACTAGCGGGAGGGCCTTATACGCAGTATTTT. Translated, it gives CSVDGLAGGPYTQYF.